The 2 T cell receptor beta chains listed next were all sequenced from one sample in a study of T cells after somatic rescue of genetic block (dated by TCRdb to about 2020). Library preparation used the immunoSEQ multiplex PCR assay. TCRdb re-hosts the immuneACCESS table, in-frame sequences only. Its copies lack some clones; in the studies checked, an unresolved V gene accounts for under half of them, and the cause for the rest is not known. Across this sample there are 13,000 or so clones, with more than 65% seen only once. Of the sample, 15% to 20% is held by the ten largest clones. Sequencing was done on a sample of peripheral blood mononuclear cells (PBMCs). The source is a boy aged 5-17 years.

This clone is judged medium-sized. Other DNA sequences from this sample encode an identical CDR3 as well. This chain connects TRBV11-2 to TRBJ2-2; 12 bases align to TRBD2. CDR1 and CDR2 from the germline V gene are SGHAT and FQNNGV. This CDR3 contains 16 residues. Germline trimming cut 5 bases from V and 7 bases from J; bases unmatched to any gene: 8. CDR3 residues: CASSSQLAGGGGELFF. The CDR3 DNA reads TGTGCCAGCAGCAGCCAACTAGCGGGAGGCGGCGGGGAGCTGTTTTTT.

This clone was seen only a few times. The chain uses TRBV6-6 and TRBJ1-1, with D hard to call. Trimming took 2 bases from V and 1 from J, leaving 8 bases between them. Looked up from germline, CDR1 is MNHNY and CDR2 is SVGAGI (reference sequence). The CDR3 covers 14 residues. The CDR3 protein is CASSYGLPNTEAFF. CDR3 coding DNA: TGTGCCAGCAGTTACGGGCTCCCGAACACTGAAGCTTTCTTT.